This T cell receptor (beta chain) was sequenced during a study of blood T cell repertoires in COVID-19. The ends were cut back, 10 bases at V and 4 bases at J, with 14 bases in the middle. The length of the CDR3 is 13 residues. The V gene's germline CDR1 is WNHNN and CDR2 SYGVQD (reference sequence). Generated by immunoSEQ multiplex PCR, the TCRdb table keeps only in-frame clones and is missing some. Altogether roughly 96,000 clones are present, 82% being singletons, with the ten largest covering 18%. Input material: peripheral blood. The chain is built from TRBV10-1 and TRBJ1-5, with D unclear. The receptor's source is an elderly man with acute or convalescent COVID-19. The CDR3 bases are TGCGCCACCGCATATTCGGGGAATCAGCCCCAGCATTTT. Protein product: CATAYSGNQPQHF.